The 30 T cell receptor beta chains below were found in one sample sequenced in a study of shared clonotypes between healthy human individuals. The table came from immunoSEQ multiplex PCR; TCRdb's copy has only in-frame clones and leaves some out. The top ten hold around 12% of the sample, which has 450,000 or so clones, around 77% seen once. The sample was PBMCs. These receptors were collected from a woman aged 40 to 50 in good health. Some clones in this sample may be carry-over from other donors' samples.

The V and J genes are TRBV11-2 and TRBJ2-1; D call uncertain. V lost 5 bases to trimming and J lost 4 bases, with 15 bases between them. The CDR3 has 15 amino acids. CDR1 SGHAT and CDR2 FQNNGV come from the germline V gene. The CDR3 nucleotides are TGTGCCAGCAGCCCGATCGGCGGCAGGTACAATGAGCAGTTCTTC. Its protein product is CASSPIGGRYNEQFF.

This clone was picked up one time. This could be a read error, since a much larger clone is one nucleotide away. The same CDR3 arises from other DNA sequences in this sample as well. The chain recombines TRBV18 with TRBJ2-5, with 10 bases that match TRBD2. The J call could be wrong; TRBJ2-7 is a better fit for the DNA end. Per the germline V gene, CDR1 is KGHSH and CDR2 is LQKENI. The CDR3 is 15 residues long. The CDR3 here is CASSLPLAGGNEQYF. The CDR3 DNA is TGTGCCAGCTCACTGCCCTTAGCGGGAGGTAACGAGCAGTACTTC.

V is TRBV28 and J is TRBJ2-3, with 14 bases matching TRBD2. The germline CDR1 and CDR2 sequences are MDHEN and SYDVKM. With 6 bases clipped from V and 4 bases from J, the junction kept 18 bases outside the gene matches. The CDR3 covers 20 residues. CDR3 sequence (DNA): TGTGCCAGCAGCTCGCGACTAGCGGGAGGGACCCGGGGCGTCGCAGATACGCAGTATTTT. Its translation is CASSSRLAGGTRGVADTQYF.

This clone was detected a few times. The chain links TRBV6-5 to TRBJ1-5; no reliable D call. The CDR3 loop spans 14 amino acids. The V gene lost 2 bases and the J gene lost 7 bases, with 12 bases spanning the gap. CDR1 is MNHEY and CDR2 is SVGAGI in the germline V gene. CDR3 region: CASSYRPYGQPQHF. CDR3 in DNA: TGTGCCAGCAGTTACCGGCCCTATGGGCAGCCCCAGCATTTT.

This clone was seen a few times. The chain is built from TRBV4-3 and TRBJ2-1; the D is unclear. Germline V gene data show CDR1 as LGHNA and CDR2 as YSLEER. The germline V and J ends were trimmed by 0 bases and 9 bases, with 12 bases remaining between them. This CDR3 contains 14 residues. The CDR3 spells CASSQEVARFEQFF. CDR3 DNA sequence: TGCGCCAGCAGCCAAGAGGTAGCACGATTTGAGCAGTTCTTC.

The table lists this clone with a few counts. Different DNA sequences within this sample yield the same CDR3. The chain employs TRBV27 and TRBJ2-1; 11 nucleotides match TRBD2. Germline CDR1 reads MNHEY; CDR2 reads SMNVEV (reference sequence). The CDR3 runs to 18 residues. V lost 2 bases and J lost 4; bases outside the gene matches: 10. The CDR3: CASSLRLAGGSPYNEQFF. The DNA of the CDR3 is TGTGCCAGCAGTTTACGCCTAGCGGGAGGTTCCCCTTACAATGAGCAGTTCTTC.

The chain links TRBV15 to TRBJ2-1, with 12 bases identical to TRBD2. V lost 2 bases, J lost 8 bases, and 7 bases stayed unmatched. Germline lookup yields CDR1 LNHNV and CDR2 YYDKDF (reference sequence). The CDR3 loop spans 16 amino acids. CDR3 loop: CATSRSGLAGMDEQFF. For the CDR3, the DNA is TGTGCCACCAGCAGATCCGGACTAGCGGGAATGGATGAGCAGTTCTTC.

In its sample, this clone was seen a few times. V is TRBV28 and J is TRBJ1-4, with 7 bases matching TRBD1. CDR1 is MDHEN and CDR2 is SYDVKM in the germline V gene. Trimming removed 2 bases from V and 7 bases from J; junction bases left unmatched: 4. The CDR3 totals 14 residues. The CDR3 is CASSLQGGSEKLFF. CDR3 nucleotides: TGTGCCAGCAGTTTACAGGGGGGGAGTGAAAAACTGTTTTTT.

V usage is TRBV29-1 and J usage is TRBJ2-7; the match to TRBD2 covers 9 bases. J gave up 3 bases and V 5 bases, and 8 bases lay outside the gene matches. The CDR3 covers 14 residues. Per the germline V gene, CDR1 is SQVTM and CDR2 is ANQGSEA. In DNA form, the CDR3 reads TGCAGCGTTCCCGTCCCTAGCGGGGTCTACGAGCAGTACTTC. Protein product: CSVPVPSGVYEQYF.

This rearrangement joins TRBV9 to TRBJ2-2, with 11 bases aligning to TRBD2. Germline trimming cut 4 bases from V and 2 bases from J; bases unmatched to any gene: 4. Per the germline V gene, CDR1 is SGDLS and CDR2 is YYNGEE. CDR3 length: 16 residues. The CDR3 protein is CASSLTSGRNTGELFF. CDR3 DNA: TGTGCCAGCAGCCTCACTAGCGGGAGAAACACCGGGGAGCTGTTTTTT.

The rearrangement uses TRBV5-4 and TRBJ2-5, with a tentative D call TRBD1 (6 bases). CDR1 and CDR2 from the germline V gene are SGHNT and YYREEE (reference sequence). CDR3 length: 15 residues. Deletions cut 4 bases from V and 1 base from J, with 14 bases between. The CDR3 sequence: CASSGKTGLQETQYF. The DNA for the CDR3 is TGTGCCAGCAGCGGAAAGACAGGCCTCCAAGAGACCCAGTACTTC. The full variable domain, in which reference TRBV5-4 and TRBJ2-5 provide the parts outside the CDR3, is ETGVTQSPTHLIKTRGQQVTLRCSSQSGHNTVSWYQQALGQGPQFIFQYYREEENGRGNFPPRFSGLQFPNYSSELNVNALELDDSALYLCASSGKTGLQETQYFGPGTRLLVL.

Turning to this clone: This CDR3 is also generated by other DNA sequences in the sample. V is TRBV5-1 and J is TRBJ1-1; D is unclear. V was pared by 0 bases and J by 0 bases, with 6 bases between. The germline CDR1 and CDR2 sequences are SGHRS and YFSETQ. This CDR3 is built from 14 residues. The CDR3 DNA follows: TGCGCCAGCAGCTTGGACGGACTGAACACTGAAGCTTTCTTT. Encoded protein: CASSLDGLNTEAFF.

The chain has TRBV28 and TRBJ2-5, with TRBD1 matching over 7 bases. V shed 5 bases, J shed 2 bases, and the junction held 8 bases outside the gene matches. The CDR3 is made up of 15 amino acids. Germline V gives CDR1 MDHEN, CDR2 SYDVKM. The CDR3 reads CASSTWDSIQETQYF. The CDR3 DNA follows: TGTGCCAGCAGTACCTGGGACAGTATACAAGAGACCCAGTACTTC.

CDR3 sequence reads: CASSLGLGYEQFF. CDR3 sequence (DNA): TGTGCCAGTAGTCTCGGACTAGGATATGAGCAGTTCTTC. The V call is TRBV19, the J call TRBJ2-1, with TRBD2 matching 7 bases. J was trimmed by 8 bases and V by 5 bases; bases with no gene match: 6. CDR1 and CDR2 (germline): LNHDA, SQIVND (reference sequence). The CDR3 consists of 13 residues. Full variable domain (outside the CDR3, taken from reference TRBV19 and TRBJ2-1): DGGITQSPKYLFRKEGQNVTLSCEQNLNHDAMYWYRQDPGQGLRLIYYSQIVNDFQKGDIAEGYSVSREKKESFPLTVTSAQKNPTAFYLCASSLGLGYEQFFGPGTRLTVL.

V gene TRBV27 combines with J gene TRBJ2-7, with TRBD2 identical over 10 bases. Germline loops: CDR1 MNHEY, CDR2 SMNVEV (reference sequence). V was clipped by 2 bases and J by 9 bases; unmatched bases: 10. The CDR3 covers 15 residues. CDR3 region: CASSLALAGVLGQYF. The CDR3 DNA follows: TGTGCCAGCAGTTTAGCTCTAGCGGGAGTGTTAGGGCAGTACTTC.

V gene TRBV5-1 combines with J gene TRBJ2-7; either TRBD1 or TRBD2 may supply D (5 bases each). The CDR3 is 14 residues long. The V gene's germline CDR1 is SGHRS and CDR2 YFSETQ. V shed 4 bases and J shed 1 base, with 12 bases lying between them. The CDR3 sequence is CASSLGPVSYEQYF. Written as DNA, the CDR3 is TGCGCCAGCAGCCTGGGACCGGTATCCTACGAGCAGTACTTC.

This chain links TRBV7-7 with TRBJ2-2; 8 bases align to TRBD1. The J segment lost 3 bases and the V segment lost 5 bases, leaving 5 bases of the junction unmatched. Per germline, CDR1 SSHAT and CDR2 FNYEAQ (reference sequence). The length of the CDR3 is 15 residues. CDR3 protein: CASSPQGADTGELFF. DNA for the CDR3: TGTGCCAGCAGCCCCCAGGGGGCTGACACCGGGGAGCTGTTTTTT.

The chain uses TRBV7-6 and TRBJ2-5; D gene unclear. V was shortened by 7 bases and J by 2 bases, with 11 bases between the two germline ends. This CDR3 region has 13 residues. CDR1 SGHVS and CDR2 FNYEAQ come from the germline V gene. Here the CDR3 reads CASTKGQQETQYF. CDR3 nucleotide sequence: TGTGCCAGCACGAAGGGTCAGCAAGAGACCCAGTACTTC.

The gene calls are TRBV30 and TRBJ2-7; D tentatively fits TRBD1 or TRBD2 (6 bases each). Germline V gene data show CDR1 as GTSNPN and CDR2 as SVGIG (reference sequence). This CDR3 has 14 residues. The germline V and J ends were trimmed by 3 bases and 6 bases, with 18 bases remaining between them. DNA of the CDR3: TGTGCCTGGAGCAAAGGGGGGACGATCTCCGAGCAGTACTTC. It specifies CAWSKGGTISEQYF.

The table lists this clone with a few counts. A read error may produce the germline difference seen at one junction end. The J gene is TRBJ1-2, the V gene TRBV6-1, with 8 positions matching TRBD1. Germline-derived CDR1 and CDR2 are MNHNS and SASEGT. This CDR3 contains 13 residues. The CDR3 loop is CAGSRGQVYGYTF. The DNA of the CDR3 is TGTGCCGGCAGTCGGGGACAGGTCTATGGCTACACCTTC.

This clone was found once. The chain combines TRBV19 with TRBJ2-4; 9 positions match TRBD1. The CDR3 length is 18 residues. Trimming removed 4 bases from V and 0 bases from J; junction bases left unmatched: 10. Looked up from germline, CDR1 is LNHDA and CDR2 is SQIVND (reference sequence). Here the CDR3 DNA reads TGTGCCAGTAGTAATGAACCCGGGACAGGGCTAGCCAAAAACATTCAGTACTTC. It yields the protein CASSNEPGTGLAKNIQYF.

The J gene is TRBJ1-4, the V gene TRBV7-9; no reliable D call. Germline CDR1 is SEHNR and CDR2 is FQNEAQ (reference sequence). With 0 bases removed from V and 14 bases from J, the gap between germline ends came to 13 bases. CDR3 length: 13 residues. CDR3 protein: CASSLAWSNLLFF. The CDR3 DNA reads as TGTGCCAGCAGCTTAGCTTGGTCCAATCTCCTGTTTTTT.

V gene TRBV6-1 combines with J gene TRBJ1-5; a possible D gene is TRBD1 (6 bases). In germline, CDR1 is MNHNS, CDR2 SASEGT. This CDR3 has 13 residues. Trimming took 7 bases from V and 4 from J, leaving 11 bases between them. The CDR3 nucleotides read TGTGCCAGCACAGCAGGGGCAAATCAGCCCCAGCATTTT. Its translation is CASTAGANQPQHF.

This clone appeared a single time. This likely came from a read error, as a far larger clone is one base away. No conserved phenylalanine or tryptophan ends this CDR3, so it is likely a read error. The chain combines TRBV30 with TRBJ1-1; no clear D gene. The length of the CDR3 is 12 residues. V lost 2 bases to trimming and J lost 9 bases, with 13 bases between them. In germline, CDR1 is GTSNPN, CDR2 SVGIG (reference sequence). The CDR3 nucleotides read TGTGCCTGGAGTCTCCCTGTGTCGAAAGCTTTCCTT. This gives the protein CAWSLPVSKAFL.

This clone was counted a few times. The V gene is TRBV15, the J gene TRBJ2-5; D possibly uses TRBD1 or TRBD2 (6 bases each). Germline CDR1 reads LNHNV; CDR2 reads YYDKDF (reference sequence). The germline V and J ends were trimmed by 3 bases and 1 base, with 9 bases remaining between them. The CDR3 sequence is 14 residues long. CDR3 bases: TGTGCCACCAGCAGGCGGGACATCCAAGAGACCCAGTACTTC. It specifies CATSRRDIQETQYF.

V is TRBV2 and J is TRBJ2-3, with 8 bases that match TRBD2. The CDR3 is 14 amino acids. The V gene end was trimmed by 5 bases and the J gene end by 3 bases; junction bases not matched to a gene: 4. CDR1 is SNHLY, CDR2 FYNNEI, per germline. CDR3 region: CASSITGGTDTQYF. For the CDR3, the DNA is TGTGCCAGCAGTATCACGGGAGGGACAGATACGCAGTATTTT.

The chain has TRBV28 and TRBJ1-2, with 7 bases lining up with TRBD1. With V trimmed by 6 bases and J by 6 bases, 7 bases remained unmatched. Germline values: CDR1 MDHEN, CDR2 SYDVKM. CDR3 size: 13 residues. The CDR3 nucleotides are TGTGCCAGCAGCTACGGGACAGTTGATGGCTACACCTTC. Translated, it gives CASSYGTVDGYTF.

The table lists this clone with a count of one. The chain's CDR3 is CASSPHRPGDGYTF. CDR3 nucleotide sequence: TGCGCCAGCAGCCCCCACCGACCGGGGGATGGCTACACCTTC. V gene TRBV5-1 combines with J gene TRBJ1-2; D possibly corresponds to TRBD1 (5 bases). The CDR3 spans 14 residues. Looked up from germline, CDR1 is SGHRS and CDR2 is YFSETQ. V dropped 4 bases and J dropped 6 bases, with 16 bases sitting between them.

In this sample, this clone turned up a few times. This same CDR3 is encoded by further DNA sequences in the sample. The rearrangement uses TRBV30 and TRBJ1-1; a possible D gene is TRBD1 (6 bases). Trimming stripped 4 bases from V and 7 bases from J, with 10 bases between. Germline CDR1 reads GTSNPN; CDR2 reads SVGIG (reference sequence). The CDR3 covers 11 residues. The CDR3 DNA reads TGTGCCTGGACGTCGGGACATGAAGCTTTCTTT. This sequence encodes CAWTSGHEAFF.

The genes are TRBV11-2 and TRBJ1-5, with 7 bases that match TRBD1. This CDR3 contains 15 residues. Germline V gene lookup returns CDR1 SGHAT and CDR2 FQNNGV. Trimming at V came to 1 base and at J to 3 bases, leaving 3 bases not matched to a gene. The CDR3 region is CASSLGQGNNQPQHF. Written as DNA, the CDR3 is TGTGCCAGCAGCTTAGGACAGGGTAACAATCAGCCCCAGCATTTT.